This TCR beta chain was profiled in a study of T-cell reconstitution after alpha-beta-depleted transplantation in children. This sample's TCRbeta library carried unique molecular identifier barcodes. A single record per CDR3 protein comes from TCRdb applying MiXCR to the PCR reads. The sample lists about 200,000 distinct CDR3 sequences, about 15% occurring once. This CDR3 comprises 13 residues. CDR1 and CDR2 from the germline V gene are SQVTM and ANQGSEA. Notes on this clonotype: A much bigger clone sits one base away, suggesting this may be a read error.

The chain carries TRBV29-1 and TRBJ2-1, with TRBD2 matching 8 bases. The TCR sequence derives from a human donor who donated a stem cell graft to a child with acute lymphoblastic leukemia. The sequencing used PBMCs from the stem cell graft donor, collected from the stem cell graft. This CDR3 is CSVRGLGRGDQFF. The CDR3 DNA is TGCAGTGTCCGGGGACTAGGTAGGGGTGACCAGTTCTTC.